A few counts support the clone carrying this T cell receptor (beta chain). The target antigen is unknown. The data were obtained in a study of cytomegalovirus exposure and HLA in healthy donors. Study-level background: Roughly 180 million T cells yielded more than 90 million unique TCR beta sequences, as an earlier analysis found. Inside one of the first data releases sat 85 million or so unique TCRs taken from HLA-typed donors. Study-wide findings and caveats: Further analysis was carried out later, and it showed several of the most significant clusters appearing linked to common viral pathogens. The study listed under 200 cytomegalovirus-associated TCR beta chains.

With 60 Vbeta and 13 Jbeta primers, the PCR was carried out. Clones were read by immunoSEQ multiplex PCR, and TCRdb kept only the in-frame ones, dropping some. The data contain about 190,000 clones, approximately 75% of them singletons. The sample taken for sequencing was PBMCs. This receptor was taken from a man aged 25 to 40 in good health and CMV-seropositive.

This chain's CDR3 is CASSLARGGTNEKLFF. Here the CDR3 DNA reads TGTGCCAGCAGCTTAGCACGAGGGGGAACTAATGAAAAACTGTTTTTT. This chain links TRBV7-9 with TRBJ1-4, with a tentative D call TRBD1 (6 bases). This CDR3 is built from 16 residues. V gave up 0 bases and J gave up 1 base, with 9 bases separating them. Germline CDR1 SEHNR, CDR2 FQNEAQ (reference sequence).